The source of this T cell receptor (beta chain) is a study of shared clonotypes between healthy human individuals. Libraries were prepared by immunoSEQ multiplex PCR; TCRdb keeps only in-frame clonotypes and omits some of them. Seen here are hundreds of thousands of clones, around 81% observed once, and the top ten hold more than 10%. The CDR3 has 24 residues. V was cut by 0 bases and J by 1 base, with 36 bases left in between. From germline, CDR1 is LGHNT and CDR2 FRNRAP. The specimen was PBMCs. This TCR came from a woman in her thirties or forties in good health. Some clones in this sample may be carry-over from other donors' samples. The rearrangement joins TRBV12-5 to TRBJ1-1; D not certain. Written as DNA, the CDR3 is TGTGCTAGTGGTTTGGTATTGTTTCCTCCACAGATTACCGAATGGGTCAGCAAGAACACTGAAGCTTTCTTT. Translation gives CASGLVLFPPQITEWVSKNTEAFF.